The rows below give T cell receptor beta chains drawn from one sample of a study of cytomegalovirus exposure and HLA in healthy donors. Data came from immunoSEQ multiplex PCR; TCRdb stores just in-frame clones and leaves some out. The profile shows roughly 260,000 clones, approximately 87% of them singletons. The sequenced sample was PBMCs. The receptor source for this set is a man aged 18 to 29 in good health and CMV-seronegative. Both conserved end residues are part of each CDR3. A D gene is named only where the DNA matches it firmly. A row's size may be missing; if present it is once, few, many or a size class.

J: TRBJ1-1; V: TRBV5-1; size: NA; D: TRBD1; DNA: TGCGCCAGCAGCATTCAGGGGGATGGGAGCACTGAAGCTTTCTTT; CDR3: CASSIQGDGSTEAFF
J: TRBJ2-5; V: TRBV5-5; size: NA; D: NA; DNA: TGTGCCACCGCAGACAGGACCCACGAGACCCAGTACTTC; CDR3: CATADRTHETQYF
J: TRBJ2-1; V: TRBV6-6; size: once; D: NA; DNA: TGTGCCAGCAGGGGGCCCGGGGGAGACAATGAGCAGTTCTTC; CDR3: CASRGPGGDNEQFF
J: TRBJ2-2; V: TRBV5-1; size: NA; D: NA; DNA: TGCGCCAGCAGCTTAGACAGGGTAGCGGTCGGGGAGCTGTTTTTT; CDR3: CASSLDRVAVGELFF
J: TRBJ2-3; V: TRBV19; size: NA; D: TRBD2; DNA: TGTGCCCCACTCAGTACTAGCGGTTACACAGATACGCAGTATTTT; CDR3: CAPLSTSGYTDTQYF
J: TRBJ2-7; V: TRBV7-2; size: NA; D: TRBD2; DNA: TGTGCCAGCACCCGGGGGGGATCAGGTCGTGGCGAGCAGTACTTC; CDR3: CASTRGGSGRGEQYF
J: TRBJ2-7; V: TRBV7-2; size: NA; D: TRBD2; DNA: TGTGCCAGCAGCCAAACTAGCGGGGGGTCCTACGAGCAGTACTTC; CDR3: CASSQTSGGSYEQYF
J: TRBJ2-1; V: TRBV7-3; size: NA; D: NA; DNA: TGTGCCAGCAGCCCCACCCGGGACTCCACCTCCAATGAGCAGTTCTTC; CDR3: CASSPTRDSTSNEQFF
J: TRBJ1-5; V: TRBV5-4; size: NA; D: TRBD1; DNA: TGTGCCAGCAGCCGACAGGGGGATCAGCCCCAGCATTTT; CDR3: CASSRQGDQPQHF
J: TRBJ2-7; V: TRBV19; size: NA; D: NA; DNA: TGTGCCAGTAGTAGTGGCGGATCGGTCCACGAGCAGTACTTC; CDR3: CASSSGGSVHEQYF
J: TRBJ2-7; V: TRBV5-4; size: few; D: NA; DNA: TGTGCCAGCAGCAGGGGGTACGAGCAGTACTTC; CDR3: CASSRGYEQYF
J: TRBJ2-3; V: TRBV5-6; size: NA; D: TRBD1; DNA: TGTGCCAGCAGTTCTGCCCGGGACAGGGGGCCAGATACGCAGTATTTT; CDR3: CASSSARDRGPDTQYF
J: TRBJ2-7; V: TRBV7-8; size: NA; D: TRBD1; DNA: TGTGCCAGCAGCTTTGGGCAGGGGGCAAGCGAGCAGTACTTC; CDR3: CASSFGQGASEQYF
J: TRBJ2-1; V: TRBV10-3; size: NA; D: TRBD2; DNA: TGTGCCATCAGGCCAGCGGGGGACAACAATGAGCAGTTCTTC; CDR3: CAIRPAGDNNEQFF
J: TRBJ2-1; V: TRBV4-3; size: once; D: NA; DNA: TGCGCCAGCAGCCTCTGGGAGGACAATGAGCAGTTCTTC; CDR3: CASSLWEDNEQFF
J: TRBJ2-1; V: TRBV7-2; size: once; D: NA; DNA: TGTGCCAGCAGCGTAGCTGAGGCCCAGTACAATGAGCAGTTCTTC; CDR3: CASSVAEAQYNEQFF
J: TRBJ2-3; V: TRBV4-3; size: NA; D: NA; DNA: TGCGCCAGCAGCCAAGAATTAGCTCAATCTAGCACAGATACGCAGTATTTT; CDR3: CASSQELAQSSTDTQYF
J: TRBJ1-2; V: TRBV12-1; size: few; D: NA; DNA: TGTGCCAGCAGCTTACAGGGCGGCTATGGCTACACCTTC; CDR3: CASSLQGGYGYTF
J: TRBJ1-6; V: TRBV28; size: NA; D: TRBD1; DNA: TGTGCCAGCAGTCCTTTGGACAGGGACGCTTCACCCCTCCACTTT; CDR3: CASSPLDRDASPLHF
J: TRBJ2-7; V: TRBV7-6; size: NA; D: TRBD2; DNA: TGTGCCAGCAGCTCCCGGACTAGCGGGGGCTACGAGCAGTACTTC; CDR3: CASSSRTSGGYEQYF
J: TRBJ2-5; V: TRBV6-6; size: NA; D: TRBD1; DNA: TGTGCCAGCAGTTACTCGTACAGGGGAGAGACCCAGTACTTC; CDR3: CASSYSYRGETQYF
J: TRBJ1-2; V: TRBV2; size: NA; D: NA; DNA: TGTGCCAGCAGAGAAGCCGGGATTGGCTACACCTTC; CDR3: CASREAGIGYTF
J: TRBJ2-3; V: TRBV5-1; size: NA; D: TRBD1; DNA: TGCGCCAGCAGCTTACAGGGGTCTCGCACAGATACGCAGTATTTT; CDR3: CASSLQGSRTDTQYF
J: TRBJ2-7; V: TRBV6-1; size: once; D: TRBD1; DNA: TGTGCCAGCAGTCCCACCGGGACAGGGGGCTACGAGCAGTACTTC; CDR3: CASSPTGTGGYEQYF
J: TRBJ2-5; V: TRBV19; size: NA; D: NA; DNA: TGTGCCAGTAGATCGAGCCGGGGGTGGCAAGAGACCCAGTACTTC; CDR3: CASRSSRGWQETQYF
J: TRBJ1-2; V: TRBV11-2; size: NA; D: NA; DNA: TGTGCCAGCAGCTTTACAGGGTTCTATGGCTACACCTTC; CDR3: CASSFTGFYGYTF
J: TRBJ1-2; V: TRBV7-9; size: NA; D: NA; DNA: TGTGCCAGCAGCGGGCTGTTTGGCTACACCTTC; CDR3: CASSGLFGYTF
J: TRBJ2-3; V: TRBV27; size: NA; D: TRBD2; DNA: TGTGCCAGCAGTTTTCAATCAGCCTCGGGACTAGCGGGGGGGGAGGATACGCAGTATTTT; CDR3: CASSFQSASGLAGGEDTQYF
J: TRBJ2-7; V: TRBV27; size: NA; D: TRBD2; DNA: TGTGCCAGCAGTTTATCCGGCCTAGCGGGAGCTCCGAGCTACGAGCAGTACTTC; CDR3: CASSLSGLAGAPSYEQYF
J: TRBJ2-1; V: TRBV6-6; size: once; D: TRBD2; DNA: TGTGCCAGCAGGCCCGGGACTACCATTTACAATGAGCAGTTCTTC; CDR3: CASRPGTTIYNEQFF
J: TRBJ1-5; V: TRBV6-1; size: NA; D: TRBD1; DNA: TGTGCCAGCAGTCTAATGGGACAGCAGCCCCAGCATTTT; CDR3: CASSLMGQQPQHF
J: TRBJ2-1; V: TRBV7-6; size: NA; D: NA; DNA: TGTGCCAGCAGCTTAGGGACATCCTACAATGAGCAGTTCTTC; CDR3: CASSLGTSYNEQFF
J: TRBJ1-2; V: TRBV28; size: NA; D: NA; DNA: TGTGCCAGCAGTTTGCGGGCCCTCTATGGCTACACCTTC; CDR3: CASSLRALYGYTF
J: TRBJ1-5; V: TRBV6-1; size: NA; D: TRBD1; DNA: TGTGCCAGCAAGGGAAGGGGGCAGTATCAGCCCCAGCATTTT; CDR3: CASKGRGQYQPQHF
J: TRBJ2-7; V: TRBV6-5; size: NA; D: NA; DNA: TGTGCCACCAAGACCGGGACACCGTACGAGCAGTACTTC; CDR3: CATKTGTPYEQYF
J: TRBJ2-7; V: TRBV28; size: NA; D: NA; DNA: TGTGCCAGCCTGACAGGAGAGGGGGAGCAGTACTTC; CDR3: CASLTGEGEQYF
J: TRBJ1-1; V: TRBV4-1; size: NA; D: TRBD1; DNA: TGCGCCAGCAGCCAAGAGAGACAGGGTGTTGAAGCTTTCTTT; CDR3: CASSQERQGVEAFF
J: TRBJ2-3; V: TRBV5-4; size: NA; D: TRBD2; DNA: TGTGCCAGCAGCTTTAGCGGGGGGGCAGGAGATACGCAGTATTTT; CDR3: CASSFSGGAGDTQYF
J: TRBJ2-7; V: TRBV10-3; size: NA; D: TRBD1; DNA: TGTGCCATCAGAGCCGGGACAGGGTCGTCGGGCGAGCAGTACTTC; CDR3: CAIRAGTGSSGEQYF
J: TRBJ2-2; V: TRBV19; size: NA; D: TRBD2; DNA: TGTGCCAGTAGTCTAGCGGGAGGGCCGTTCGGGGAGCTGTTTTTT; CDR3: CASSLAGGPFGELFF
J: TRBJ2-1; V: TRBV7-8; size: NA; D: NA; DNA: TGTGCCAGCAGCTTAGCGCGGTTTGAGGAGCAGTTCTTC; CDR3: CASSLARFEEQFF
J: TRBJ2-1; V: TRBV4-3; size: NA; D: NA; DNA: TGCGCCAGCAGCCGGGTCGTTGCGGTGAATGAGCAGTTCTTC; CDR3: CASSRVVAVNEQFF
J: TRBJ2-7; V: TRBV2; size: NA; D: TRBD2; DNA: TGTGCCAGCAGGGGGCGGGAGGGCCGGTACGAGCAGTACTTC; CDR3: CASRGREGRYEQYF
J: TRBJ1-1; V: TRBV4-3; size: once; D: NA; DNA: TGCGCCAGCAGCCAAGTTTCTCAGGCGGAAGCTTTCTTT; CDR3: CASSQVSQAEAFF
J: TRBJ1-3; V: TRBV28; size: NA; D: TRBD1; DNA: TGTGCCAGCAGTTTATTGCCGGGACAGGGGGCGGACACCATATATTTT; CDR3: CASSLLPGQGADTIYF
J: TRBJ2-7; V: TRBV7-9; size: few; D: NA; DNA: TGTGCCAGCAGCTTAGGGGGAACAGGAAATGAGCAGTACTTC; CDR3: CASSLGGTGNEQYF
J: TRBJ2-7; V: TRBV27; size: once; D: TRBD1; DNA: TGTGCCAGCTCCCCCCTTTACAGGGGCAGCTCCTACGAGCAGTACTTC; CDR3: CASSPLYRGSSYEQYF
J: TRBJ1-4; V: TRBV2; size: NA; D: TRBD1; DNA: TGTGCCAGCAGCCGCGGACAGGGGGAACAGGAAAAACTGTTTTTT; CDR3: CASSRGQGEQEKLFF
J: TRBJ1-1; V: TRBV11-2; size: NA; D: TRBD1; DNA: TGTGCCAGCAGCTTAAAGTTTGGGACAGTGAACACTGAAGCTTTCTTT; CDR3: CASSLKFGTVNTEAFF
J: TRBJ2-4; V: TRBV10-2; size: NA; D: NA; DNA: TGCGCCAGCAGTGAGGGGACTGAGCGAAGCATTCAGTACTTC; CDR3: CASSEGTERSIQYF
J: TRBJ1-2; V: TRBV6-4; size: NA; D: NA; DNA: TGTGCCAGCAGTCCAAGGGAGGGTTCTTGGGGCTACACCTTC; CDR3: CASSPREGSWGYTF
J: TRBJ2-7; V: TRBV4-1; size: NA; D: NA; DNA: TGCGCCAGCAGCCAAGGAGATCCACCACCCCACGAGCAGTACTTC; CDR3: CASSQGDPPPHEQYF
J: TRBJ2-5; V: TRBV7-8; size: NA; D: NA; DNA: TGTGCCAGCAGCAAGAGCCAAGAGACCCAGTACTTC; CDR3: CASSKSQETQYF
J: TRBJ1-2; V: TRBV28; size: NA; D: TRBD1; DNA: TGTGCCACCGAACCGGGACAGGGGGCCGATGGCTACACCTTC; CDR3: CATEPGQGADGYTF
J: TRBJ2-7; V: TRBV5-1; size: NA; D: NA; DNA: TGCGCCAGCAGCTTGGTAGTGGGGTCGGGGGAGCAGTACTTC; CDR3: CASSLVVGSGEQYF